Presented here are 24 T cell receptor beta chains from one specimen sequenced in a study of regulatory T cells in long-lasting Graves disease. Time point specified: newly diagnosed GD, antithyroid drugs for less than 3 months. Following extraction of RNA from PBMCs, that RNA was used to make the TCR library. Building the TCR beta libraries relied on iRepertoire HTBI primers, and CDR3 regions underwent Arm-PCR. TCRdb re-analysed the multiplex PCR reads in MiXCR, keeping a single row per CDR3 protein. The sample shows 250,000 to 300,000 distinct CDR3 sequences, more than 15% of them seen only once. The same data also contributed to another study, on T cells in Graves' hyperthyroidism and ophthalmopathy.

The input for sequencing was peripheral blood mononuclear cells (PBMCs), taken at new diagnosis, from a patient treated with antithyroid drugs. The receptors here all came from a woman aged 30 to 39 with Graves disease.

This clonotype was observed many times. This chain uses TRBV20-1 with TRBJ2-7, with a possible D match to TRBD2 (6 bases). Trimming shortened V by 4 bases and J by 5 bases, and 18 bases separated the two germline ends. CDR1 and CDR2 (germline): DFQATT, SNEGSKA (reference sequence). This CDR3 has 14 residues. CDR3 coding DNA: TGCAGTGCTATGGGCCCGGGGGAATCCCACGAGCAGTACTTC. Residues: CSAMGPGESHEQYF.

V gene TRBV20-1 combines with J gene TRBJ2-1, with a possible D match to TRBD2 (5 bases). The germline CDR1 and CDR2 sequences are DFQATT and SNEGSKA (reference sequence). The CDR3 loop spans 14 amino acids. Trimming left V 2 bases short and J 4 bases short, with 12 bases between. The CDR3 region has the DNA TGCAGTGCTAGACGCGGGCCCTTATACAATGAGCAGTTCTTC. Amino acids: CSARRGPLYNEQFF.

This clonotype occurred many times. V and J are TRBV5-1 and TRBJ2-7; tentative D call: TRBD1 (5 bases). V dropped 4 bases and J dropped 2 bases, with 22 bases sitting between them. Germline V gene data show CDR1 as SGHRS and CDR2 as YFSETQ. The CDR3 is made up of 17 amino acids. CDR3 nucleotide sequence: TGCGCCAGCAGCCCGACCAAGGACACTCAGGCCCCCTACGAGCAGTACTTC. Residues: CASSPTKDTQAPYEQYF.

This clonotype was recorded many times. The chain joins TRBV6-5 to TRBJ1-2; maybe TRBD1 (6 bases). CDR3 length equals 13 residues. Germline lookup yields CDR1 MNHEY and CDR2 SVGAGI. Trimming removed 4 bases at V and 3 bases at J, with 9 bases between. CDR3 in DNA: TGTGCCAGCAGTTTCCACAGGGACTATGGCTACACCTTC. Translation gives CASSFHRDYGYTF.

The sample holds many counts of this clonotype. This chain connects TRBV2 to TRBJ1-2, with D possibly being TRBD1 (6 bases). This CDR3 is 12 amino acids long. The V gene's germline CDR1 is SNHLY and CDR2 FYNNEI. The germline V and J ends were trimmed by 11 bases and 6 bases, with 16 bases remaining between them. CDR3 in amino acids: CAPQGGGNGYTF. The CDR3, as DNA: TGTGCCCCTCAAGGAGGGGGGAATGGCTACACCTTC.

Many counts were recorded for this clonotype. The rearrangement uses TRBV6-1 and TRBJ1-4, with no clear D. Per the germline V gene, CDR1 is MNHNS and CDR2 is SASEGT. CDR3 length: 15 residues. The ends were cut back, 0 bases at V and 5 bases at J, with 10 bases in the middle. This CDR3 is CASSEALYKNEKLFF. In DNA form, the CDR3 reads TGTGCCAGCAGTGAAGCGCTTTACAAAAATGAAAAACTGTTTTTT.

The chain uses TRBV7-2 and TRBJ1-5; 9 bases match TRBD1. Germline CDR1 SGHTA, CDR2 FQGNSA. This CDR3 comprises 17 residues. Losses at the gene ends were 4 bases for V and 4 bases for J; bases not matched to a gene: 11. The CDR3 protein is CASSSQTGTGRNQPQHF. In DNA form, the CDR3 reads TGTGCCAGCAGCTCTCAAACCGGGACAGGGAGAAATCAGCCCCAGCATTTT. Full variable domain (remainder filled in from reference TRBV7-2 and TRBJ1-5): GAGVSQSPSNKVTEKGKDVELRCDPISGHTALYWYRQSLGQGLEFLIYFQGNSAPDKSGLPSDRFSAERTGGSVSTLTIQRTQQEDSAVYLCASSSQTGTGRNQPQHFGDGTRLSIL.

The V and J genes are TRBV5-6 and TRBJ2-7; 8 bases are a match to TRBD2. CDR3 size: 14 residues. Germline V gene lookup returns CDR1 SGHDT and CDR2 YYEEEE. With 7 bases clipped from V and 0 bases from J, the junction kept 6 bases outside the gene matches. This CDR3 is CASRGGIPSYEQYF. CDR3 nucleotides: TGTGCCAGCCGGGGGGGGATCCCCTCCTACGAGCAGTACTTC.

This clonotype appeared many times. This sequence joins TRBV28 and TRBJ1-2, with D possibly TRBD1 on 5 matching bases. The germline V gene encodes CDR1 MDHEN and CDR2 SYDVKM. This CDR3 comprises 15 residues. Trimming pared 5 bases from V and 7 bases from J, leaving 20 bases between. The CDR3 sequence: CASSSEGAGSRGYTF. CDR3 bases: TGTGCCAGCAGTAGCGAAGGGGCGGGTTCCCGTGGCTACACCTTC.

The chain joins TRBV20-1 to TRBJ2-2; 12 bases fit TRBD2. CDR1 is DFQATT and CDR2 is SNEGSKA in the germline V gene (reference sequence). The CDR3 loop spans 17 amino acids. The V segment lost 6 bases and the J segment 2 bases; nucleotides outside the gene matches: 10. CDR3: CSARASGGAGNTGELFF. The CDR3 DNA reads TGCAGTGCGAGGGCTAGCGGGGGGGCAGGCAACACCGGGGAGCTGTTTTTT.

The CDR3 DNA reads as TGTGCCAGCAGTGAGCCATTGAACAGGGTACTTAATGAAAAACTGTTTTTT. Its translation: CASSEPLNRVLNEKLFF. V is TRBV2 and J is TRBJ1-4; TRBD1 might be the D (6 bases). V gave up 3 bases and J gave up 4 bases, with 18 bases separating them. The germline gives CDR1 SNHLY, CDR2 FYNNEI. The CDR3 is 17 residues long.

This clonotype was detected many times. This rearrangement joins TRBV6-1 to TRBJ2-5; tentative D call: TRBD2 (7 bases). The germline V and J ends were trimmed by 6 bases and 5 bases, with 16 bases remaining between them. The CDR3 covers 14 residues. Germline values: CDR1 MNHNS, CDR2 SASEGT. The CDR3 loop reads CASSAGAGRETQYF. The CDR3, as DNA: TGTGCCAGCAGCGCGGGGGCGGGCCGGGAGACCCAGTACTTC.

The chain uses TRBV11-2 and TRBJ2-7; D gene uncertain. Trimming took off 2 bases at V and 2 bases at J, with 7 bases between the two ends. This CDR3 region has 13 residues. Germline assignment: CDR1 SGHAT and CDR2 FQNNGV. CDR3 region: CASSLQLPYEQYF. The CDR3 nucleotides are TGTGCCAGCAGCTTACAGCTACCCTACGAGCAGTACTTC.

This clonotype has more than one count but fewer than ten. The J gene is TRBJ2-7, the V gene TRBV6-2 or TRBV6-3, with 8 bases fitting TRBD1. With V trimmed by 5 bases and J by 6 bases, 6 bases remained unmatched. The CDR3 consists of 13 residues. Germline values: CDR1 MNHEY, CDR2 SVGEGT. As DNA, the CDR3 is TGTGCCAGCAGTGGACCGACAGGGGCCGAGCAGTACTTC. It translates to CASSGPTGAEQYF.

As regards this clonotype: With a much larger clone just one base away, this may be a read error. This rearrangement joins TRBV24-1 to TRBJ2-5; tentative D call: TRBD2 (5 bases). Per the germline V gene, CDR1 is KGHDR and CDR2 is SFDVKD. The CDR3 spans 14 residues. V gave up 1 base and J gave up 2 bases, with 7 bases separating them. CDR3 coding DNA: TGTGCCACCAGTGATTTAGGAGGACAAGAGACCCAGTACTTC. This sequence encodes CATSDLGGQETQYF.

There are many counts of this clonotype. The chain couples TRBV5-1 to TRBJ2-7, with D perhaps assigned TRBD1 or TRBD2 (5 bases each). Germline V gene sequence: CDR1 SGHRS, CDR2 YFSETQ. CDR3 length equals 15 residues. V was clipped by 0 bases and J by 7 bases, with 17 bases between them. The CDR3 nucleotides read TGCGCCAGCAGCTTGGAACGGGACGGACTGGGGGAGCAGTACTTC. Translated, it gives CASSLERDGLGEQYF.

This clonotype showed up many times. The V call is TRBV20-1, the J call TRBJ2-3; 7 nucleotides agree with TRBD1. From germline, CDR1 is DFQATT and CDR2 SNEGSKA (reference sequence). V shed 2 bases and J 4 bases; nucleotides not matched to a gene: 15. The CDR3 spans 17 residues. For the CDR3, the DNA is TGCAGTGCTAGACCCAAGGTAGAGGGGGCAATCGCAGATACGCAGTATTTT. It encodes CSARPKVEGAIADTQYF.

This clonotype was counted at least ten times. The CDR3 coding sequence is TGTGCCAGCAGCACCCCCACCGGGATCGGGGAGCTGTTTTTT. Its protein is CASSTPTGIGELFF. This chain links TRBV11-2 with TRBJ2-2, with D possibly matching TRBD2 (5 bases). V gave up 5 bases and J gave up 7 bases, with 14 bases separating them. Germline V gene data show CDR1 as SGHAT and CDR2 as FQNNGV. The CDR3 has 14 amino acids.

This clonotype was detected ten times or more. The V and J genes are TRBV6-1 and TRBJ1-3; D unresolved. The CDR3 length is 15 residues. Per germline, CDR1 MNHNS and CDR2 SASEGT. V lost 7 bases and J 4 bases, leaving 17 bases between the germline ends. The CDR3 coding sequence is TGTGCCAGCACCCGAAGCTCGACGTCAGGAAACACCATATATTTT. It specifies CASTRSSTSGNTIYF.

The V gene is TRBV20-1, the J gene TRBJ2-7; 12 bases are a match to TRBD2. The CDR3 extends over 15 amino acids. Germline CDR1 DFQATT, CDR2 SNEGSKA (reference sequence). The junction had 5 bases not matched to a gene; V was cut back by 1 base and J by 4 bases. Here the CDR3 DNA reads TGCAGTGCTAGAGTGGCTAGCGGGGGGGGATACGAGCAGTACTTC. Its protein is CSARVASGGGYEQYF.

V and J are TRBV7-8 and TRBJ2-1; the D call may be TRBD1 or TRBD2 (5 bases each). The CDR3 contains 14 residues. Trimming took off 6 bases at V and 3 bases at J, with 12 bases between the two ends. Per the germline V gene, CDR1 is SGHVS and CDR2 is FQNEAQ. CDR3 amino acids: CASRGRLYYNEQFF. CDR3 DNA sequence: TGTGCCAGCAGGGGACGACTATACTACAATGAGCAGTTCTTC.

This clonotype was observed a few times. A much larger clone differs by one base, so this may be a read error. The CDR3 does not end in the conserved phenylalanine or tryptophan, so this is likely a read error. This chain connects TRBV12-3 or TRBV12-4 to TRBJ1-6; unclear D gene. V was trimmed by 6 bases and J by 8 bases, leaving 17 bases between them. CDR3 size: 15 residues. CDR3 sequence: CASSQTADRYSPLHI. The DNA for the CDR3 is TGTGCCAGCAGCCAAACCGCGGACCGCTATTCACCCCTCCACATT.

This clonotype occurred many times. The chain uses TRBV2 and TRBJ1-1; D gene uncertain. CDR1 and CDR2 (germline): SNHLY, FYNNEI. Trimming left V 8 bases short and J 3 bases short, with 7 bases between. The CDR3 consists of 11 residues. For the CDR3, the DNA is TGTGCCAGCCTCAAGGACACTGAAGCTTTCTTT. This gives the protein CASLKDTEAFF.

In its sample, this clonotype was seen many times. The chain recombines TRBV20-1 with TRBJ2-5; tentatively, D is TRBD2 (5 bases). V lost 3 bases, J lost 2 bases, and 19 bases lay in between. This CDR3 has 16 residues. Germline values: CDR1 DFQATT, CDR2 SNEGSKA (reference sequence). The CDR3 coding sequence is TGCAGTGCTAGGCTGAGGCTAGCTGGTCGTCAAGAGACCCAGTACTTC. Translated, it gives CSARLRLAGRQETQYF.